What follows is one T cell receptor beta chain and its context. The repertoire was sequenced with immunoSEQ multiplex PCR; TCRdb's copy has only in-frame clones and lacks some. This table has about 410,000 clones, 92% appearing once. The CDR3 is made up of 14 amino acids. Trimming at V came to 11 bases and at J to 2 bases, leaving 9 bases not matched to a gene. Germline V gives CDR1 LNHDA, CDR2 SQIVND (reference sequence). These data belong to a study of Ad26.COV2.S vaccination and SARS-CoV-2 variants. Study-wide background: In the COV1001 trial, the donor was in the Ad26.COV2.S arm. Ad26.COV2.S given intramuscularly, once or twice 56 days apart.

Treatment in this sample: some 19 received Ad26.COV2.S at low or high dose, single or two shots; 5 received placebo; per-sample allocation not given. It was on day 63 after the first vaccine or placebo injection that samples were taken. It was an adult aged 18-55 years in Boston who was the donor. The chain joins TRBV19 to TRBJ1-5; 7 bases match TRBD1. The source was peripheral blood, collected in a trial of Ad26.COV2.S vaccine versus placebo. This sequence originates from a person aged 18-65 years who received the Ad26.COV2.S COVID-19 vaccine or a placebo. This chain's CDR3 is CAAQTGYGNQPQHF. The DNA for the CDR3 is TGTGCCGCACAGACAGGGTACGGCAATCAGCCCCAGCATTTT.